Listed below are T cell receptor beta chains from one sample, sequenced in a study of OX40 agonist ivuxolimab in advanced cancers. TCRdb's table, derived via immunoSEQ multiplex PCR, lists solely in-frame clones and lacks some. The sample holds about 64,000 clones, approximately 90% seen once. Here the sequenced sample was CD4+ or CD8+ T cells sorted from blood, taken in a trial of the OX40 agonist ivuxolimab. The receptors come from an adult with an advanced solid tumor such as melanoma, head and neck, liver or kidney cancer. CDR3s include the opening cysteine and the closing phenylalanine or tryptophan. A D gene is named only where the DNA matches it firmly.

j_call: TRBJ1-2
v_call: TRBV27
d_call: TRBD1
cdr3_aa: CASSNDPGQDYYGYTF
cdr3_nt: TGTGCCAGCAGTAACGACCCGGGACAGGATTACTATGGCTACACCTTC

j_call: TRBJ2-1
v_call: TRBV5-6
d_call: .
cdr3_aa: CASSPLLSRGNEQFF
cdr3_nt: TGTGCCAGCAGCCCGTTACTATCCAGGGGCAATGAGCAGTTCTTC

j_call: TRBJ2-7
v_call: TRBV7-6
d_call: .
cdr3_aa: CASSLSYRDASSYEQYF
cdr3_nt: TGTGCCAGCAGCTTATCATACAGGGACGCTAGCTCCTACGAGCAGTACTTC

j_call: TRBJ1-1
v_call: TRBV18
d_call: .
cdr3_aa: CASSPPGIGSGEAFF
cdr3_nt: TGTGCCAGCTCACCACCGGGAATAGGGAGCGGGGAAGCTTTCTTT

j_call: TRBJ1-2
v_call: TRBV7-2
d_call: .
cdr3_aa: CASRPTGTYGYTF
cdr3_nt: TGTGCCAGCAGACCTACAGGGACCTATGGCTACACCTTC

j_call: TRBJ1-1
v_call: TRBV13
d_call: .
cdr3_aa: CASSDNRRGDTEAFF
cdr3_nt: TGTGCCAGCAGCGACAACAGGAGGGGGGACACTGAAGCTTTCTTT

j_call: TRBJ1-1
v_call: TRBV6-5
d_call: .
cdr3_aa: CASIASHRVNTEAFF
cdr3_nt: TGTGCCAGCATAGCATCTCACAGGGTTAACACTGAAGCTTTCTTT

j_call: TRBJ2-7
v_call: TRBV27
d_call: TRBD2
cdr3_aa: CASSLKRDSSYEQYF
cdr3_nt: TGTGCCAGCAGTCTAAAGCGGGATAGCTCCTACGAGCAGTACTTC

j_call: TRBJ2-2
v_call: TRBV2
d_call: TRBD2
cdr3_aa: CASTPGLAGTGELFF
cdr3_nt: TGTGCCAGCACCCCCGGGCTAGCGGGTACCGGGGAGCTGTTTTTT

j_call: TRBJ2-7
v_call: TRBV19
d_call: TRBD1
cdr3_aa: CASSRQPLSRDRAVYEQYF
cdr3_nt: TGTGCCAGTAGTAGACAACCCCTCTCCCGGGACAGGGCCGTCTACGAGCAGTACTTC

j_call: TRBJ1-2
v_call: TRBV6-6
d_call: TRBD1
cdr3_aa: CASRPTGNYGYTF
cdr3_nt: TGTGCCAGCAGACCGACAGGGAACTATGGCTACACCTTC

j_call: TRBJ2-3
v_call: TRBV2
d_call: .
cdr3_aa: CASSEGGTGTDTQYF
cdr3_nt: TGTGCCAGCAGTGAAGGCGGGACGGGCACAGATACGCAGTATTTT

j_call: TRBJ1-3
v_call: TRBV6-5
d_call: .
cdr3_aa: CASSPDSIGGNTIYF
cdr3_nt: TGTGCCAGCAGTCCGGACAGTATCGGTGGAAACACCATATATTTT

j_call: TRBJ1-2
v_call: TRBV5-4
d_call: TRBD1
cdr3_aa: CASSSGQYGYTF
cdr3_nt: TGTGCCAGCAGCTCGGGACAGTATGGCTACACCTTC

j_call: TRBJ2-2
v_call: TRBV6-1
d_call: .
cdr3_aa: CASSGSRYTGELFF
cdr3_nt: TGTGCCAGCAGTGGGTCGCGATACACCGGGGAGCTGTTTTTT

j_call: TRBJ2-1
v_call: TRBV5-1
d_call: .
cdr3_aa: CASRGTLEQFF
cdr3_nt: TGCGCCAGCAGGGGGACGCTTGAGCAGTTCTTC

j_call: TRBJ1-2
v_call: TRBV6-6
d_call: .
cdr3_aa: CASSYPDTNYGYTF
cdr3_nt: TGTGCCAGCAGTTACCCAGATACTAACTATGGCTACACCTTC